This is a list of T cell receptor beta chains from one sample in a study of radiation and T cells in renal cell carcinoma. Some clones are missing from TCRdb's copy, which holds only in-frame ones; the method was immunoSEQ multiplex PCR. The sample includes some 75,000 clones, over 80% of them seen just once. Sample: blood, taken from a patient whose treatment included radiotherapy and nephrectomy. These receptors were obtained from a man aged 55 to 70 with renal cell carcinoma. CDR3s leave out the opening cysteine and the closing phenylalanine or tryptophan. The order of the fields is V gene, J gene, clone size, CDR3 protein. Part of the rows lack a size; the others show once, few, many or a class for expanded clones.

>TRBV14|TRBJ2-3|.
ASRGARSSTDTQY
>TRBV4-1|TRBJ2-5|.
ASGGGRRLGETQY
>TRBV29-1|TRBJ2-7|once
SAQEGSLSYEQY
>TRBV19|TRBJ1-2|.
ASSPSGQGASGYT
>TRBV15|TRBJ1-3|.
ATSRGYRQSLSGNTIY
>TRBV7-2|TRBJ2-2|.
ASSKGLAGNTGELF
>TRBV9|TRBJ2-1|.
ASSKLAAPSNEQF
>TRBV4-1|TRBJ2-4|.
ASSQDPVLAKNIQY
>TRBV15|TRBJ2-5|.
ATSTGQSPRETQY
>TRBV6-1|TRBJ2-5|once
ASSLLASQETQY
>TRBV16|TRBJ1-1|.
ASSPPRDRGLVAF
>TRBV7-2|TRBJ1-4|once
ASSLSGLATNEKLF
>TRBV4-1|TRBJ2-1|once
ASSHNGPDEQF
>TRBV18|TRBJ2-2|.
ASSGGTSPGELF
>TRBV12-5|TRBJ1-1|few
ASGLAFGPNTEAF
>TRBV30|TRBJ2-1|.
AWSKSGNEF
>TRBV5-5|TRBJ1-3|once
ASSQDSSGNTIY
>TRBV27|TRBJ1-2|.
ASSLSGGHGYT
>TRBV6-4|TRBJ2-2|.
ASSVGLGTGELF
>TRBV7-3|TRBJ2-1|.
ASSPGLPPEEEQF
>TRBV5-1|TRBJ2-7|once
ASSSGTAERAPYEQY
>TRBV7-2|TRBJ2-3|.
ASSFRRDTDTQY
>TRBV6-5|TRBJ1-5|few
ASSQASNQPQH
>TRBV4-2|TRBJ2-7|.
ASSQGLAGGHNEQY
>TRBV5-1|TRBJ2-3|.
ASSLGGRATDTQY
>TRBV7-8|TRBJ2-2|.
ASSRLLGQLNTGELF
>TRBV7-9|TRBJ2-3|.
ASSFVRPWGYTDTQY
>TRBV5-4|TRBJ2-1|.
ASSFPPYNEQF
>TRBV18|TRBJ1-5|.
ASSPPGDTQPQH
>TRBV28|TRBJ2-7|.
ASSLQGQGLYEQY
>TRBV6-6|TRBJ1-1|.
ATDRGRNTEAF
>TRBV30|TRBJ2-2|.
AWREGGSTGELF
>TRBV19|TRBJ1-5|.
ASSFGSNQPQH